The clone carrying this T cell receptor (beta chain) was counted once. This record belongs to a study of blood T cell repertoires in COVID-19. Study information: COVID-19 samples from acute and convalescent phases originated in the United States, Italy and Spain. In each case, the material was cDNA or gDNA derived from T cells, B-cell-depleted T cells, or PBMCs.

Original processing methods: For nucleated cells, counts were estimated from reference gene primer amplification. Profiling relied on immunoSEQ multiplex PCR, and the TCRdb table lists in-frame clones only, not all of them. V and J calls and clone size come straight from that table; D and trimming were deduced from the DNA. The sample contains 75,000 to 90,000 clones, around 91% of which appear only once. Germline assignment: CDR1 KGHSH and CDR2 LQKENI. The CDR3 runs to 14 residues. Trimming removed 4 bases from V and 1 base from J, with 10 bases in between. The rearrangement joins TRBV18 to TRBJ1-1; tentative D call: TRBD1 (6 bases). The receptor's source is a human donor in a cohort sampled during active COVID-19. The material sequenced was peripheral blood. CDR3: CASSLRTANTEAFF. The CDR3 coding sequence is TGTGCCAGCTCACTTAGGACAGCGAACACTGAAGCTTTCTTT.